Reported below is one T cell receptor beta chain. In the source study's methods: Counts of nucleated cells, estimated from reference gene primer amplification, were obtained. Only in-frame clones appear in the TCRdb table, and some are missing; sequencing was by immunoSEQ multiplex PCR. That table furnishes V, J and clone size, whereas the DNA furnished D and trimming. The table includes 200,000 to 300,000 clones, approximately 81% detected once. This sample was taken from a study of blood T cell repertoires in COVID-19. Study information: There were acute and convalescent COVID-19 samples, and they came from the United States, Italy and Spain. PBMCs, B-cell-depleted T cells, or T cells were the source of the cDNA or gDNA that made up the material.

The sequence came from a man between 60 and 75 years old with acute or convalescent COVID-19. The sample consisted of peripheral blood.

The CDR3 protein is CASSYGTGGYEQYF. CDR3 bases: TGTGCCAGTAGTTACGGGACAGGAGGCTACGAGCAGTACTTC. The V call is TRBV19, the J call TRBJ2-7; 8 positions agree with TRBD1. Trimming took 5 bases from V and 3 from J; bases not matched to a gene: 6. Germline lookup yields CDR1 LNHDA and CDR2 SQIVND (reference sequence). This CDR3 comprises 14 residues.